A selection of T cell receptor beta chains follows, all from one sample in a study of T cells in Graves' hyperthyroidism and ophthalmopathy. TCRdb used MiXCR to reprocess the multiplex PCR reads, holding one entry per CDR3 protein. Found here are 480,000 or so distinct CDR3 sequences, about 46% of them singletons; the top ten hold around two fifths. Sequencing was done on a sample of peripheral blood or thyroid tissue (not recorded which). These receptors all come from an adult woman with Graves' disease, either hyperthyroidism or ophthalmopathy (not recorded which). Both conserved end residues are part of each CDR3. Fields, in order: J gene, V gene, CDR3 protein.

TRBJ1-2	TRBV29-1	CSVERVPYGYTF
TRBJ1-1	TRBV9	CASSVEGTGEAFF
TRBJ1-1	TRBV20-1	CSAEGQLNTEAFF
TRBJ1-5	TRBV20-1	CSARDRVVTDYQPQHF
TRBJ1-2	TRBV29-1	CSVERVRYGYTF
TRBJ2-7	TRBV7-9	CASSFRPSPEQYF
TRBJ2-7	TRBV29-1	CSLISGSAYEQYF
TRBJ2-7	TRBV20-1	CSASPGQGGYEQYF
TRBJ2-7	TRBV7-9	CASSLADGGSFTYEQYF
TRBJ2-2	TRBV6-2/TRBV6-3	CASLHQNTGELFF
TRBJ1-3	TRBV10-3	CAITTGTGNTIYF
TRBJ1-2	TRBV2	CASSESTAHYGYTF
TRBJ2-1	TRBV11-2	CASSLRDEQFF
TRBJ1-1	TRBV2	CASSDKAGTEAFF
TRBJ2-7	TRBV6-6	CASSSTSGRGEQYF
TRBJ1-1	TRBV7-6	CASSPPAGTEAFF
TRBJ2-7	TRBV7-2	CASSEGPSYEQYF
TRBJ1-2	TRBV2	CASSLDWEEYYGYTF
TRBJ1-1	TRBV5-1	CASSSDGVVAFF
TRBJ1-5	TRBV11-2	CASSLMPRGQPQHF
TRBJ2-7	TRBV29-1	CSVGEGGDYEQYF
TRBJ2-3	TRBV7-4	CASSWRSTDTQYF
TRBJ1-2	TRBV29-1	CSVFTQGDGDGYTF
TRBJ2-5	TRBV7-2	CASSPGGADQETQYF
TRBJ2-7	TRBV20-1	CSARDLTRFSSYEQYF
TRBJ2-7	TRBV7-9	CASNQQGAHYEQYF
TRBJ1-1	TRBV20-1	CSARDDSWNEAFF
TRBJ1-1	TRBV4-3	CASSKDTLGVTEAFF
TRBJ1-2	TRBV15	CATSRDNFGYTF
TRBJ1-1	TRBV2	CASSPSGSEAFF
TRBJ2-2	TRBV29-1	CSAGITNTGELFF
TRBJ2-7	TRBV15	CATSRQGNEQYF
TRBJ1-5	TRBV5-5	CASSLSQLKETQHF
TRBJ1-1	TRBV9	CASSPPAAEAFF
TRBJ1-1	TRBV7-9	CASSRRLNTEAFF
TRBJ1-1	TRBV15	CATSMDRDTEAFF
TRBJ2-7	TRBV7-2	CASSLQIQEQYF
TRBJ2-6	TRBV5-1	CASSGGADGAEAF
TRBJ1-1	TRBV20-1	CSALTLGGTEAFF
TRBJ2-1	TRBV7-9	CASSFYGRATYNEQFF
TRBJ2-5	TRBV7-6	CASSPRDRETQYF
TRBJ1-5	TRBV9	CASSVSWEGRSPQHF
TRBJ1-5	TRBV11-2	CASSSPGAGNQPQHF
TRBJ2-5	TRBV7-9	CASSLALTGKETQYF
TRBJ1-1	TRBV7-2	CASSLVGTNPFF
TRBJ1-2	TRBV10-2	CASTEGDYGYTF
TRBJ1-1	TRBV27	CASSFHLTGGNTEAFF
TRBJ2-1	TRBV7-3	CASSFGGRAGEQFF
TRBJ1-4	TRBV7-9	CASSLNWGNEKLFF
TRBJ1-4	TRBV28	CASSLSGEYGKLFF
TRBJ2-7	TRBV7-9	CASSAGTHGQYF
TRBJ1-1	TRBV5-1	CASSPGQITEAFF
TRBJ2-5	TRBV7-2	CASSYGQGAQYF
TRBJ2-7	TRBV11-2	CASSSLVGRDEQYF
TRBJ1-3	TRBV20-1	CSAWAPGGETIYF
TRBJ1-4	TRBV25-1	CASSEFGGATNEKLFF